This is a list of T cell receptor beta chains from one sample in a study of cytomegalovirus exposure and HLA in healthy donors. Clones were sequenced by immunoSEQ multiplex PCR, and TCRdb holds only the in-frame ones, with some missing. The sample consists of some 220,000 clones, 70% to 90% of them appearing once. The sample comprised PBMCs. These receptor sequences come from a girl aged 2 to 10 in good health and CMV-seronegative. Each CDR3 is given with its conserved first and last residue. The order of the fields is D gene, J gene, V gene, CDR3 protein, CDR3 DNA. D genes are given only for firm matches.

d_call: TRBD2
j_call: TRBJ2-1
v_call: TRBV12-5
cdr3_aa: CASGSTSGAYNEQFF
cdr3_nt: TGTGCTAGTGGCTCGACTAGCGGAGCCTACAATGAGCAGTTCTTC

d_call: -
j_call: TRBJ1-2
v_call: TRBV4-1
cdr3_aa: CASSQPYSSINYGYTF
cdr3_nt: TGCGCCAGCAGCCAACCCTACAGTTCAATTAACTATGGCTACACCTTC

d_call: TRBD2
j_call: TRBJ2-1
v_call: TRBV7-6
cdr3_aa: CASSLLTAGVFYNEQFF
cdr3_nt: TGTGCCAGCAGCTTATTAACAGCGGGAGTTTTTTACAATGAGCAGTTCTTC

d_call: TRBD2
j_call: TRBJ2-1
v_call: TRBV4-1
cdr3_aa: CASSQGAGATGNEQFF
cdr3_nt: TGCGCCAGCAGCCAAGGAGCGGGGGCAACGGGGAATGAGCAGTTCTTC

d_call: -
j_call: TRBJ1-4
v_call: TRBV5-4
cdr3_aa: CASSLPGANEKLFF
cdr3_nt: TGTGCCAGCAGCTTGCCGGGGGCTAATGAAAAACTGTTTTTT

d_call: -
j_call: TRBJ1-2
v_call: TRBV16
cdr3_aa: CASSPENYGYTF
cdr3_nt: TGTGCCAGCAGCCCTGAGAACTATGGCTACACCTTC

d_call: TRBD1
j_call: TRBJ2-3
v_call: TRBV7-8
cdr3_aa: CASRTGTPVDTQYF
cdr3_nt: TGTGCCAGCAGGACAGGGACCCCGGTCGATACGCAGTATTTT

d_call: -
j_call: TRBJ2-6
v_call: TRBV5-4
cdr3_aa: CASSPRRAGANVLTF
cdr3_nt: TGTGCCAGCAGCCCCCGGAGAGCTGGGGCCAACGTCCTGACTTTC

d_call: TRBD1
j_call: TRBJ1-5
v_call: TRBV15
cdr3_aa: CATSRDVGQGSQPQHF
cdr3_nt: TGTGCCACCAGCAGAGACGTAGGACAGGGGAGTCAGCCCCAGCATTTT

d_call: TRBD2
j_call: TRBJ2-7
v_call: TRBV6-4
cdr3_aa: CASTYGGDQYEQYF
cdr3_nt: TGTGCCAGCACCTACGGGGGGGACCAATACGAGCAGTACTTC

d_call: -
j_call: TRBJ2-3
v_call: TRBV18
cdr3_aa: CASSPELAPDTQYF
cdr3_nt: TGTGCCAGCTCACCAGAACTAGCCCCAGATACGCAGTATTTT